Following are 31 T cell receptor beta chains from one sample sequenced in a study of blood T cell repertoires in COVID-19. The table came from immunoSEQ multiplex PCR; TCRdb's copy has only in-frame clones and leaves some out. This sample has fewer than 250,000 clones, with approximately 86% found just once. Material: PBMCs or T cells enriched from blood (not recorded which). The receptors here all came from a woman aged 50 to 65 with acute COVID-19.

The chain recombines TRBV13 with TRBJ2-1; TRBD2 is a possible D gene (6 bases). The CDR3 runs 18 residues. Looked up from germline, CDR1 is PRHDT and CDR2 is FYEKMQ (reference sequence). V lost 1 base, J lost 3 bases, and 19 bases lay in between. CDR3 amino acids: CASSLATAGEGIYNEQFF. The DNA of the CDR3 is TGTGCCAGCAGCTTAGCCACAGCGGGCGAAGGCATCTACAATGAGCAGTTCTTC. The whole variable domain, filled in from reference TRBV13 and TRBJ2-1, reads AAGVIQSPRHLIKEKRETATLKCYPIPRHDTVYWYQQGPGQDPQFLISFYEKMQSDKGSIPDRFSAQQFSDYHSELNMSSLELGDSALYFCASSLATAGEGIYNEQFFGPGTRLTVL.

This clone was counted once. The V call is TRBV5-1, the J call TRBJ2-1, with 10 bases identical to TRBD1. V lost 3 bases to trimming and J lost 7 bases; unmatched junction nucleotides: 7. The CDR3 length is 15 residues. Germline V CDR1 and CDR2: SGHRS, YFSETQ. CDR3 DNA: TGCGCCAGCAGCTGGGTCGGGGGACAGGGGAATGAGCAGTTCTTC. Its translation is CASSWVGGQGNEQFF.

The chain couples TRBV7-7 to TRBJ2-6, with a weak D call TRBD2 (5 bases). The CDR3 consists of 14 residues. V was trimmed by 5 bases and J by 0 bases, leaving 5 bases between them. The germline CDR1 and CDR2 sequences are SSHAT and FNYEAQ (reference sequence). The CDR3 bases are TGTGCCAGCAGCCGGGGCTCTGGGGCCAACGTCCTGACTTTC. It codes for CASSRGSGANVLTF.

This chain uses TRBV10-3 with TRBJ2-1; TRBD2 matches at 7 bases. Germline CDR1 ENHRY, CDR2 SYGVKD. The CDR3 sequence is 15 residues long. The trim removed 7 bases at V and 7 bases at J, leaving 13 bases unmatched. CDR3 nucleotides: TGTGCCATCAAGGACGAGACTAGCCGAAGAAATGAGCAGTTCTTC. It codes for CAIKDETSRRNEQFF.

In this sample, this clone turned up once. CDR3 sequence (DNA): TGTGCCAGCAGCTGGGGGACTCTCTTGGTGGGCACTGAAGCTTTCTTT. This sequence encodes CASSWGTLLVGTEAFF. V usage is TRBV7-9 and J usage is TRBJ1-1; D perhaps matches TRBD1 (5 bases). V lost 4 bases to trimming and J lost 4 bases, with 19 bases between them. The CDR3 totals 16 residues. The germline gives CDR1 SEHNR, CDR2 FQNEAQ (reference sequence).

The gene calls are TRBV28 and TRBJ2-7, with D possibly TRBD2 on 6 matching bases. Germline-derived CDR1 and CDR2 are MDHEN and SYDVKM. The V end was cut by 7 bases, the J end by 3 bases, with 13 bases between. The CDR3 spans 13 residues. The CDR3 nucleotides are TGTGCCAGCATTCAACCGGGGGACTACGAGCAGTACTTC. Translation: CASIQPGDYEQYF.

This chain joins TRBV23-1 and TRBJ1-1; a possible D gene is TRBD1 (6 bases). TRBV23-1 is an ORF; its function is uncertain. The CDR3 is made up of 12 amino acids. V dropped 11 bases and J dropped 7 bases, with 17 bases sitting between them. The CDR3 sequence: CADQGTLLEAFF. The CDR3 DNA reads as TGCGCCGACCAGGGGACGTTGCTTGAAGCTTTCTTT.

The rearrangement uses TRBV28 and TRBJ2-7, with TRBD2 matching over 7 bases. From germline, CDR1 is MDHEN and CDR2 SYDVKM. V shed 5 bases and J 1 base; nucleotides not matched to a gene: 5. This CDR3 contains 14 residues. The CDR3 sequence: CASSATSASYEQYF. The CDR3 DNA is TGTGCCAGCAGTGCTACTAGCGCATCCTACGAGCAGTACTTC.

V usage is TRBV11-2 and J usage is TRBJ1-3; perhaps TRBD1 as D (6 bases). Germline V CDR1 and CDR2: SGHAT, FQNNGV. Trimming took 5 bases from V and 2 from J, leaving 13 bases between them. The CDR3 extends over 15 amino acids. CDR3: CASSPSGGPGNTIYF. Written as DNA, the CDR3 is TGTGCCAGCAGCCCCTCGGGGGGGCCTGGAAACACCATATATTTT.

The V and J genes are TRBV12-5 and TRBJ2-1; no reliable D call. The germline CDR1 and CDR2 sequences are LGHNT and FRNRAP. The CDR3 sequence is 16 residues long. V lost 2 bases and J lost 0, with 11 bases in between. CDR3 nucleotides: TGTGCTAGTGGTTTGCTGGTGCGAGGCTCCTACAATGAGCAGTTCTTC. Translating it yields CASGLLVRGSYNEQFF.

The chain couples TRBV3-1 (or the pseudogene TRBV3-2) to TRBJ2-1; 9 bases are shared with TRBD1. The CDR3 is 16 residues long. The V gene end was trimmed by 4 bases and the J gene end by 6 bases; junction bases not matched to a gene: 10. Looked up from germline, CDR1 is LGHDT and CDR2 is YNNKEL (reference sequence). The CDR3 here is CASSRIQGALGNEQFF. DNA of the CDR3: TGTGCCAGCAGCCGCATACAGGGGGCGCTGGGCAATGAGCAGTTCTTC.

The CDR3 nucleotides read TGTGCCACCAGTGATCCGGCCGGGACAGGGCACACCGGGGAGCTGTTTTTT. Translating gives CATSDPAGTGHTGELFF. The genes are TRBV24-1 and TRBJ2-2; TRBD1 matches at 9 bases. Germline CDR1 reads KGHDR; CDR2 reads SFDVKD. This CDR3 has 17 residues. V gave up 3 bases and J gave up 3 bases; unmatched junction bases: 7.

The chain recombines TRBV9 with TRBJ1-1, with TRBD1 identical over 7 bases. J lost 0 bases, V lost 3 bases, and 5 bases had no gene match. In germline, CDR1 is SGDLS, CDR2 YYNGEE. The CDR3 runs 15 residues. CDR3 region: CASSAWDSMNTEAFF. The DNA of the CDR3 is TGTGCCAGCAGCGCTTGGGACAGCATGAACACTGAAGCTTTCTTT.

The chain links TRBV28 to TRBJ1-5; 8 nucleotides match TRBD1. The V gene end was trimmed by 6 bases and the J gene end by 5 bases; junction bases not matched to a gene: 3. Germline V lookup: CDR1 MDHEN, CDR2 SYDVKM. The CDR3 has 13 residues. CDR3 sequence: CASRDRVYQPQHF. Here the CDR3 DNA reads TGTGCCAGCAGGGACAGGGTGTATCAGCCCCAGCATTTT. Looking up the rest from reference TRBV28 and TRBJ1-5 gives the full variable domain: DVKVTQSSRYLVKRTGEKVFLECVQDMDHENMFWYRQDPGLGLRLIYFSYDVKMKEKGDIPEGYSVSREKKERFSLILESASTNQTSMYLCASRDRVYQPQHFGDGTRLSIL.

V is TRBV5-4 and J is TRBJ2-7; D unresolved. CDR3 length equals 14 residues. The germline CDR1 and CDR2 sequences are SGHNT and YYREEE (reference sequence). Trimming shortened V by 0 bases and J by 0 bases, and 7 bases separated the two germline ends. CDR3 in DNA: TGTGCCAGCAGCTTGGGCGGATTCTCCTACGAGCAGTACTTC. As protein: CASSLGGFSYEQYF.

This chain connects TRBV30 to TRBJ1-5; perhaps TRBD1 as D (5 bases). V lost 0 bases, J lost 6 bases, and 12 bases lay in between. Per germline, CDR1 GTSNPN and CDR2 SVGIG (reference sequence). This CDR3 has 14 residues. DNA of the CDR3: TGTGCCTGGAGTGTACACGGGGGAATTCAGCCCCAGCATTTT. Amino acids: CAWSVHGGIQPQHF.

V usage is TRBV15 and J usage is TRBJ2-3; 10 positions agree with TRBD1. The CDR3 consists of 22 residues. After removal of 1 base from V and 0 bases from J, the junction contained 19 bases not matched to a gene. The V gene's germline CDR1 is LNHNV and CDR2 YYDKDF (reference sequence). For the CDR3, the DNA is TGTGCCACCAGCAGAGGCCAAACCCCGGACAGGGGGAAATTAATTAGCACAGATACGCAGTATTTT. Residues: CATSRGQTPDRGKLISTDTQYF.

J is TRBJ1-3 and V is TRBV3-1 (or the pseudogene TRBV3-2), with unresolved D. CDR3 size: 12 residues. Trimming pared 3 bases from V and 3 bases from J, leaving 3 bases between. Germline CDR1 LGHDT, CDR2 YNNKEL (reference sequence). CDR3 loop: CASSHSGNTIYF. CDR3 DNA: TGTGCCAGCAGCCACAGTGGAAACACCATATATTTT.

V is TRBV5-1 and J is TRBJ2-6; D is ambiguous. This CDR3 contains 18 residues. Trimming shortened V by 2 bases and J by 0 bases, and 15 bases separated the two germline ends. The V gene's germline CDR1 is SGHRS and CDR2 YFSETQ. CDR3 nucleotides: TGCGCCAGCAGCTTAAGCAGGCTATCCTCCTCTGGGGCCAACGTCCTGACTTTC. This translates into CASSLSRLSSSGANVLTF.

The chain has TRBV10-3 and TRBJ2-7, with 9 nucleotides matching TRBD2. Germline values: CDR1 ENHRY, CDR2 SYGVKD. V dropped 5 bases and J dropped 5; count of bases not matched to a gene: 4. This CDR3 is 13 amino acids long. In DNA, the CDR3 is TGTGCCATCAGTCCAGCGGGAGGAGACGAGCAGTACTTC. Translation: CAISPAGGDEQYF.

V gene TRBV5-1 combines with J gene TRBJ2-3; no clear D. Germline CDR1 is SGHRS and CDR2 is YFSETQ. The CDR3 loop spans 13 amino acids. The V gene lost 3 bases and the J gene lost 2 bases, with 7 bases spanning the gap. The CDR3 region is CASSSVATDTQYF. CDR3 DNA: TGCGCCAGCAGCTCGGTAGCCACAGATACGCAGTATTTT.

By sample fraction, this clone is medium-sized. The V gene is TRBV14, the J gene TRBJ1-1; 7 positions agree with TRBD1. Per the germline V gene, CDR1 is SGHDN and CDR2 is FVKESK. CDR3 length equals 12 residues. With 4 bases clipped from V and 7 bases from J, the junction kept 3 bases outside the gene matches. The CDR3 is CASSRDRVEAFF. The CDR3 DNA reads TGTGCCAGCAGCCGTGACAGGGTTGAAGCTTTCTTT. The variable domain in full, completed from reference TRBV14 and TRBJ1-1, reads EAGVTQFPSHSVIEKGQTVTLRCDPISGHDNLYWYRRVMGKEIKFLLHFVKESKQDESGMPNNRFLAERTGGTYSTLKVQPAELEDSGVYFCASSRDRVEAFFGQGTRLTVV.

The chain recombines TRBV11-3 with TRBJ1-2; D not certain. CDR3 length: 14 residues. Germline CDR1 reads SGHNT; CDR2 reads YENEEA. V lost 5 bases and J 0 bases, leaving 10 bases between the germline ends. The CDR3 DNA is TGTGCCAGCAGCGCCCAAATAGCTAACTATGGCTACACCTTC. Translating it yields CASSAQIANYGYTF.

The J gene is TRBJ2-7, the V gene TRBV27; 8 bases fit TRBD1. Germline CDR1 reads MNHEY; CDR2 reads SMNVEV (reference sequence). Trimming took 4 bases from V and 2 from J; bases not matched to a gene: 7. The CDR3 loop spans 15 amino acids. CDR3 sequence: CASSWAGTGAYEQYF. The CDR3 bases are TGTGCCAGCAGTTGGGCGGGGACAGGAGCCTACGAGCAGTACTTC.

The chain carries TRBV5-1 and TRBJ2-7, with 9 nucleotides matching TRBD1. The length of the CDR3 is 14 residues. Germline CDR1 is SGHRS and CDR2 is YFSETQ. The V segment lost 5 bases and the J segment 2 bases; nucleotides outside the gene matches: 5. In DNA, the CDR3 is TGCGCCAGCAGACCGGGACAGGGCACCTACGAGCAGTACTTC. As protein: CASRPGQGTYEQYF.

J is TRBJ2-3 and V is TRBV28; perhaps TRBD1 as D (6 bases). Looked up from germline, CDR1 is MDHEN and CDR2 is SYDVKM. Trimming left V 9 bases short and J 1 base short, with 17 bases between. The CDR3 has 15 residues. DNA for the CDR3: TGTGCCAGTCGGTCTCCAGGGGTAGGCACAGATACGCAGTATTTT. This translates into CASRSPGVGTDTQYF.

The CDR3 sequence is CASGQGQGAYEQYF. DNA of the CDR3: TGTGCCAGTGGACAAGGACAGGGGGCCTACGAGCAGTACTTC. This chain connects TRBV19 to TRBJ2-7; 10 bases match TRBD1. Germline V gene sequence: CDR1 LNHDA, CDR2 SQIVND (reference sequence). V lost 8 bases, J lost 2 bases, and 6 bases stayed unmatched. The CDR3 loop spans 14 amino acids.

The genes are TRBV28 and TRBJ2-7, with unresolved D. The germline V and J ends were trimmed by 3 bases and 3 bases, with 9 bases remaining between them. Germline CDR1 is MDHEN and CDR2 is SYDVKM. The CDR3 totals 13 residues. CDR3 nucleotide sequence: TGTGCCAGCAGTTTTGCCAGTCGCTACGAGCAGTACTTC. It specifies CASSFASRYEQYF.

The chain combines TRBV27 with TRBJ1-2; 7 bases are shared with TRBD1. V shed 5 bases, J shed 4 bases, and the junction held 7 bases outside the gene matches. The CDR3 has 14 residues. The germline CDR1 and CDR2 sequences are MNHEY and SMNVEV (reference sequence). The CDR3 DNA is TGTGCCAGCAGTCCAGGGACAGCCGTCTATGGCTACACCTTC. Translated, it gives CASSPGTAVYGYTF.

This clone was seen more than once but under ten times. The V and J genes are TRBV4-1 and TRBJ2-2; D may be TRBD1 (6 bases). The germline gives CDR1 MGHRA, CDR2 YSYEKL. V was clipped by 3 bases and J by 6 bases, with 14 bases between them. The CDR3 contains 15 residues. DNA for the CDR3: TGCGCCAGCAGCCACCAGGACAGTTTTGCCGGGGAGCTGTTTTTT. Translated, it gives CASSHQDSFAGELFF.

In DNA, the CDR3 is TGTGCCAGCAGCTCCCAGCCCCTAGCGGGCCTAGCCTACAATGAGCAGTTCTTC. This translates into CASSSQPLAGLAYNEQFF. The rearrangement uses TRBV7-3 and TRBJ2-1, with 8 bases that match TRBD2. The germline gives CDR1 SGHTA, CDR2 FQGTGA. The CDR3 is 18 amino acids. The junction had 13 bases not matched to a gene; V was cut back by 4 bases and J by 2 bases.